One sample yielded the 29 T cell receptor beta chains listed below, sequenced in a study of early T cells in non-severe SARS-CoV-2 infection. TCRdb redid the calling of the 5' RACE reads with MiXCR, one entry per CDR3 protein. The sample yields roughly 68,000 distinct CDR3 sequences, around 4.6% seen once. Sequencing used whole blood. These receptors came from an adult who was a healthcare worker with PCR-confirmed SARS-CoV-2 infection or an uninfected control (not recorded which).

This clonotype was seen many times. V and J are TRBV5-8 and TRBJ1-4; a weak D match, TRBD1 (5 bases). Per germline, CDR1 SGHTS and CDR2 YDEGEE. There are 16 residues in the CDR3. Trimming pared 0 bases from V and 8 bases from J, leaving 17 bases between. CDR3 sequence: CASSLGRQRMSEKLFF. The CDR3 DNA is TGTGCCAGCAGCTTGGGACGACAGAGAATGAGCGAAAAACTGTTTTTT.

This chain uses TRBV30 with TRBJ1-2; no clear D. The germline V and J ends were trimmed by 0 bases and 3 bases, with 8 bases remaining between them. The CDR3 is 13 amino acids. Germline V gene sequence: CDR1 GTSNPN, CDR2 SVGIG (reference sequence). The CDR3 DNA reads TGTGCCTGGAGTGTACGCCAGGACTATGGCTACACCTTC. Translation: CAWSVRQDYGYTF.

This clonotype was seen at least ten times. The V gene is TRBV4-2, the J gene TRBJ2-4; 8 positions match TRBD2. This CDR3 has 17 residues. The V gene's germline CDR1 is LGHNA and CDR2 YNFKEQ. V gave up 1 base and J gave up 0 bases; unmatched junction bases: 5. The CDR3 here is CASSQGDREGAKNIQYF. CDR3 nucleotide sequence: TGTGCCAGCAGCCAAGGAGATCGGGAGGGAGCCAAAAACATTCAGTACTTC.

This clonotype was recorded a few times. The chain couples TRBV20-1 to TRBJ2-7; TRBD2 aligns across 12 bases. V was pared by 1 base and J by 4 bases, with 5 bases of the junction left unmatched. The germline V gene encodes CDR1 DFQATT and CDR2 SNEGSKA (reference sequence). This CDR3 spans 15 amino acids. CDR3 coding DNA: TGCAGTGCTAGAGGCCGACTAGCGGGAGAGTACGAGCAGTACTTC. It codes for CSARGRLAGEYEQYF.

At least ten counts were recorded for this clonotype. The chain recombines TRBV10-3 with TRBJ2-5; 9 positions match TRBD2. This CDR3 region has 16 residues. Germline CDR1 reads ENHRY; CDR2 reads SYGVKD. The V gene end was trimmed by 4 bases and the J gene end by 2 bases; junction bases not matched to a gene: 8. CDR3 nucleotide sequence: TGTGCCATCAGTGGACTAGCGGACAATGAACAAGAGACCCAGTACTTC. Translated: CAISGLADNEQETQYF.

This clonotype was counted ten times or more. The chain couples TRBV19 to TRBJ1-5; TRBD1 matches at 7 bases. Germline CDR1 LNHDA, CDR2 SQIVND (reference sequence). This CDR3 contains 15 residues. J lost 4 bases, V lost 6 bases, and 9 bases had no gene match. DNA for the CDR3: TGTGCCAGTAGCTACTCGGACAGGAGTAATCAGCCCCAGCATTTT. Its translation: CASSYSDRSNQPQHF. The full variable domain, in which reference TRBV19 and TRBJ1-5 provide the parts outside the CDR3, is DGGITQSPKYLFRKEGQNVTLSCEQNLNHDAMYWYRQDPGQGLRLIYYSQIVNDFQKGDIAEGYSVSREKKESFPLTVTSAQKNPTAFYLCASSYSDRSNQPQHFGDGTRLSIL.

This clonotype was observed many times. The genes are TRBV6-2 or TRBV6-3 and TRBJ1-5; 9 bases line up with TRBD1. Germline CDR1 reads MNHEY; CDR2 reads SVGEGT. The CDR3 totals 15 residues. Unmatched junction bases numbered 2, after V lost 2 bases and J lost 3 bases. The CDR3 sequence: CASSYGDRDNQPQHF. For the CDR3, the DNA is TGTGCCAGCAGTTACGGGGACAGGGACAATCAGCCCCAGCATTTT.

This clonotype was detected many times. This CDR3 is CSAALSVGAGGEKETQYF. The CDR3 DNA sequence: TGCAGTGCCGCGCTATCGGTGGGAGCGGGAGGGGAAAAAGAGACCCAGTACTTC. This chain connects TRBV20-1 to TRBJ2-5, with TRBD2 identical over 10 bases. This CDR3 region has 18 residues. Looked up from germline, CDR1 is DFQATT and CDR2 is SNEGSKA (reference sequence). V lost 6 bases to trimming and J lost 3 bases; unmatched junction nucleotides: 19.

This clonotype was recorded at least ten times. The chain joins TRBV2 to TRBJ2-3; TRBD2 might be the D (6 bases). CDR3 size: 13 residues. Trimming shortened V by 6 bases and J by 2 bases, and 9 bases separated the two germline ends. Germline V gives CDR1 SNHLY, CDR2 FYNNEI. The CDR3 DNA reads TGTGCCAGCAGGCGGGACTTCACAGATACGCAGTATTTT. Protein: CASRRDFTDTQYF.

The table lists this clonotype with a few counts. The genes are TRBV10-3 and TRBJ2-1, with D tentatively TRBD1 or TRBD2 (5 bases each). The CDR3 has 15 residues. The V end lost 0 bases, the J end lost 9 bases, and 15 bases lay between the germline ends. The germline V gene has CDR1 ENHRY and CDR2 SYGVKD. The CDR3 nucleotides read TGTGCCATCAGTGAGTCACGAGGGATAGGGGTTGAGCAGTTCTTC. Translating gives CAISESRGIGVEQFF.

The chain couples TRBV7-2 to TRBJ1-4; D unresolved. Trimming cost V 6 bases and J 7 bases, with 18 bases left between them. The germline V gene has CDR1 SGHTA and CDR2 FQGNSA. There are 15 residues in the CDR3. In DNA, the CDR3 is TGTGCCAGCAGACTTACTGGGTCAGTTAGTGAAAAACTGTTTTTT. Protein sequence: CASRLTGSVSEKLFF. Filled out from reference TRBV7-2 and TRBJ1-4, the complete variable domain reads GAGVSQSPSNKVTEKGKDVELRCDPISGHTALYWYRQSLGQGLEFLIYFQGNSAPDKSGLPSDRFSAERTGGSVSTLTIQRTQQEDSAVYLCASRLTGSVSEKLFFGSGTQLSVL.

This clonotype has ten or more counts. The V call is TRBV7-2, the J call TRBJ1-1, with 7 bases identical to TRBD1. CDR1 and CDR2 from the germline V gene are SGHTA and FQGNSA. J gave up 11 bases and V 2 bases, and 17 bases lay outside the gene matches. The CDR3 length is 16 residues. The CDR3 loop is CASSLNGQATMVGAFF. For the CDR3, the DNA is TGTGCCAGCAGCTTAAACGGACAGGCGACGATGGTAGGTGCTTTCTTT.

This sequence joins TRBV5-1 and TRBJ2-3; D tentatively reads TRBD1 or TRBD2 (5 bases each). The CDR3 has 15 amino acids. V gave up 0 bases and J gave up 5 bases, with 13 bases separating them. The germline V gene has CDR1 SGHRS and CDR2 YFSETQ. The CDR3 region is CASSLGGMVRDTQYF. The DNA for the CDR3 is TGCGCCAGCAGCTTGGGGGGGATGGTACGAGATACGCAGTATTTT. Based on the CDR3 plus reference TRBV5-1 and TRBJ2-3, the full variable domain is KAGVTQTPRYLIKTRGQQVTLSCSPISGHRSVSWYQQTPGQGLQFLFEYFSETQRNKGNFPGRFSGRQFSNSRSEMNVSTLELGDSALYLCASSLGGMVRDTQYFGPGTRLTVL.

This clonotype has only a few counts. The chain recombines TRBV5-1 with TRBJ1-3, with a weak D call TRBD1 (5 bases). Germline loops: CDR1 SGHRS, CDR2 YFSETQ. V shed 0 bases and J shed 4 bases, with 11 bases lying between them. CDR3 length equals 15 residues. CDR3 residues: CASSLAGSEGNTIYF. Written as DNA, the CDR3 is TGCGCCAGCAGCTTGGCAGGGTCGGAAGGAAACACCATATATTTT. The whole variable domain, filled in from reference TRBV5-1 and TRBJ1-3, reads KAGVTQTPRYLIKTRGQQVTLSCSPISGHRSVSWYQQTPGQGLQFLFEYFSETQRNKGNFPGRFSGRQFSNSRSEMNVSTLELGDSALYLCASSLAGSEGNTIYFGEGSWLTVV.

There are a few counts of this clonotype. The chain combines TRBV5-7 with TRBJ2-7, with D perhaps matching TRBD2 (5 bases). TRBV5-7 is an open reading frame whose function is uncertain. Trimming left V 0 bases short and J 7 bases short, with 20 bases between. This CDR3 has 16 amino acids. Here the CDR3 reads CASSLEVATNWREQYF. CDR3 sequence (DNA): TGTGCCAGCAGCTTGGAGGTAGCGACAAACTGGAGGGAGCAGTACTTC.

Worth noting for this clonotype: Relative to the germline gene, one junction end is altered; a read error may explain this. The chain is built from TRBV20-1 and TRBJ2-1; TRBD2 matches at 10 bases. Germline V gene data show CDR1 as DFQATT and CDR2 as SNEGSKA (reference sequence). CDR3 length equals 14 residues. The CDR3 DNA reads TGCAGTGCTAGAGCTAGCGGGGGTTACAATGAGCAGTCCTTC. Amino acid sequence: CSARASGGYNEQSF.

The table lists this clonotype with a few counts. V and J are TRBV30 and TRBJ1-1; 10 bases line up with TRBD1. The V gene end was trimmed by 6 bases and the J gene end by 2 bases; junction bases not matched to a gene: 12. CDR1 and CDR2 (germline): GTSNPN, SVGIG (reference sequence). The CDR3 is 16 residues long. The CDR3 spells CACTQWDRGLNTEAFF. Written as DNA, the CDR3 is TGTGCCTGTACTCAGTGGGACAGGGGCCTCAACACTGAAGCTTTCTTT.

V usage is TRBV7-9 and J usage is TRBJ2-5; 7 bases map to TRBD1. The ends lost 6 bases at V and 1 base at J; junction bases unmatched: 8. CDR1 is SEHNR, CDR2 FQNEAQ, per germline (reference sequence). This CDR3 has 15 amino acids. CDR3 region: CASSSPTGLQETQYF. As DNA, the CDR3 is TGTGCCAGCAGTTCCCCGACAGGGCTCCAAGAGACCCAGTACTTC.

This clonotype was picked up a small number of times. This chain uses TRBV7-2 with TRBJ2-7, with D possibly TRBD2 on 5 matching bases. Germline assignment: CDR1 SGHTA and CDR2 FQGNSA. V was pared by 2 bases and J by 1 base, with 18 bases between. This CDR3 spans 17 amino acids. DNA of the CDR3: TGTGCCAGCAGCTTACCCCAGCAGACCCGAGGGTCCTACGAGCAGTACTTC. It codes for CASSLPQQTRGSYEQYF.

This clonotype has a count of ten or more. The rearrangement uses TRBV6-6 and TRBJ2-7; D gene ambiguous. The germline V and J ends were trimmed by 2 bases and 5 bases, with 10 bases remaining between them. Germline V gene lookup returns CDR1 MNHNY and CDR2 SVGAGI (reference sequence). The CDR3 has 13 amino acids. As DNA, the CDR3 is TGTGCCAGCAGTTACCGCCCGGCCGACGAGCAGTACTTC. Encoded protein: CASSYRPADEQYF.

In this sample, this clonotype turned up a few times. The V gene is TRBV25-1, the J gene TRBJ1-2; D remains ambiguous. The V gene lost 2 bases and the J gene lost 1 base, with 11 bases spanning the gap. The CDR3 is made up of 15 amino acids. Germline V gene data show CDR1 as MGHDK and CDR2 as SYGVNS. The CDR3 is CASSEVDGINYGYTF. CDR3 nucleotides: TGTGCCAGCAGTGAAGTGGACGGGATTAACTATGGCTACACCTTC.

This clonotype was detected many times. The chain combines TRBV7-9 with TRBJ1-1, with D maybe TRBD1 (5 bases). This CDR3 region has 12 residues. V was clipped by 0 bases and J by 7 bases, with 6 bases between them. In germline, CDR1 is SEHNR, CDR2 FQNEAQ (reference sequence). The CDR3 loop is CASSLARGEAFF. CDR3 DNA: TGTGCCAGCAGCTTAGCTAGGGGTGAAGCTTTCTTT.

This clonotype has ten or more counts. The genes are TRBV20-1 and TRBJ1-6; D is unclear. The germline V gene has CDR1 DFQATT and CDR2 SNEGSKA (reference sequence). CDR3 size: 13 residues. Deletions cut 1 base from V and 10 bases from J, with 11 bases between. CDR3 bases: TGCAGTGCTAGAGGGAGGGAAGACTCACCCCTCCACTTT. Translation: CSARGREDSPLHF.

Many counts were recorded for this clonotype. The chain links TRBV11-3 to TRBJ2-5; weak D call: TRBD2 (7 bases). V lost 3 bases, J lost 4 bases, and 15 bases lay in between. The CDR3 is made up of 15 amino acids. Per germline, CDR1 SGHNT and CDR2 YENEEA. Written as DNA, the CDR3 is TGTGCCAGCAGCTTGGCAGGGGAGGGTGCAGAGACCCAGTACTTC. Translating it yields CASSLAGEGAETQYF.

This clonotype was counted between two and nine times. V gene TRBV9 combines with J gene TRBJ1-1; unclear D gene. V gave up 0 bases and J gave up 3 bases, with 9 bases separating them. The CDR3 has 14 amino acids. In germline, CDR1 is SGDLS, CDR2 YYNGEE. The DNA of the CDR3 is TGTGCCAGCAGCGTAGGACACCAGGACACTGAAGCTTTCTTT. Its translation is CASSVGHQDTEAFF.

This clonotype was seen many times. V gene TRBV18 combines with J gene TRBJ2-7, with a tentative D call TRBD1 (8 bases). V lost 3 bases and J lost 3, with 12 bases in between. Germline V gene lookup returns CDR1 KGHSH and CDR2 LQKENI. The CDR3 is 14 residues long. This CDR3 reads CASSPGGTGYEQYF. For the CDR3, the DNA is TGTGCCAGCTCACCGGGAGGGACAGGCTACGAGCAGTACTTC.

J is TRBJ2-2 and V is TRBV12-3 or TRBV12-4; D uncertain. This CDR3 has 15 residues. The V and J ends lost 6 bases and 4 bases respectively, with 15 bases between them. This CDR3 is CASSTTPTGTGELFF. CDR3 DNA: TGTGCCAGCAGCACCACTCCGACGGGCACCGGGGAGCTGTTTTTT.

This clonotype was recorded many times. V usage is TRBV7-9 and J usage is TRBJ1-5; D gene unclear. The CDR3 is 12 residues long. Trimming shortened V by 2 bases and J by 7 bases, and 6 bases separated the two germline ends. CDR1 SEHNR and CDR2 FQNEAQ come from the germline V gene (reference sequence). The CDR3: CASSLSYQPQHF. Here the CDR3 DNA reads TGTGCCAGCAGCTTATCATACCAGCCCCAGCATTTT.

Ten or more counts support this clonotype. The rearrangement links TRBV7-9 to TRBJ1-1, with TRBD1 matching over 10 bases. V was clipped by 5 bases and J by 10 bases; unmatched bases: 4. This CDR3 is 12 amino acids long. CDR1 is SEHNR and CDR2 is FQNEAQ in the germline V gene (reference sequence). This chain's CDR3 is CASSLDRGPAFF. The DNA for the CDR3 is TGTGCCAGCAGCCTTGACAGGGGGCCAGCTTTCTTT. The entire variable domain, with the rest obtained from reference TRBV7-9 and TRBJ1-1, is as follows: DTGVSQNPRHKITKRGQNVTFRCDPISEHNRLYWYRQTLGQGPEFLTYFQNEAQLEKSRLLSDRFSAERPKGSFSTLEIQRTEQGDSAMYLCASSLDRGPAFFGQGTRLTVV.